The present T cell receptor (beta chain) was sequenced within a study of identical twins. The study, taken as a whole, reports: Cord blood beta clonotypes present at high abundance carried fewer insertions; no such pattern appeared in memory repertoires. For out-of-frame beta sequences, excess twin sharing was weaker.

TCRdb reprocessed the 5' RACE reads via MiXCR and lists one record per CDR3 protein. The sample holds hundreds of thousands of distinct CDR3 sequences; 10% to 15% are singletons and the top ten take around 1.5%. About this clonotype itself: Its target is unknown.

This same sample was also taken into another study, of yellow fever vaccine responses in identical twins.

Sequenced material: PBMCs. The receptor's source is a woman between 18 and 29 years old in good health.

CDR3 protein: CASSLLYGPYEQYF. The CDR3 DNA reads TGTGCCAGCAGCTTACTATATGGGCCCTACGAGCAGTACTTC. V gene TRBV7-3 combines with J gene TRBJ2-7; D uncertain. The CDR3 runs to 14 residues. Germline assignment: CDR1 SGHTA and CDR2 FQGTGA. Deletions cut 2 bases from V and 2 bases from J, with 10 bases between.